This is a list of T cell receptor beta chains from one sample in a study of vaccination and CD4 T cells after COVID-19. TCRdb ran MiXCR on the PCR reads and lists one entry per CDR3 protein. The top ten hold roughly 25% of the sample, which has around 20,000 distinct CDR3 sequences, 40% to 50% seen once. No antigens are known for them. The specimen was CD4+ T cells from blood, cultured in vitro, collected before SARS-CoV-2 vaccination. The receptors originated from a human donor who had recovered from COVID-19. CDR3s include the opening cysteine and the closing phenylalanine or tryptophan. A D gene is named only where the DNA matches it firmly. Not all rows give a size; the values are once, few, many and, for expanded clones, a class.

>TRBJ2-2|-|few|TRBV19
TGTGCCAGTAGTCCGGCATTAGCGGGGGAGCTGTTTTTT
CASSPALAGELFF
>TRBJ1-1|TRBD1|few|TRBV9
TGTGCCAGCAGCTTCGGACAGGGCACTGAAGCTTTCTTT
CASSFGQGTEAFF
>TRBJ1-1|-|few|TRBV5-1
TGCGCCAGCAGCTCCCAGGTATCTACTGAAGCTTTCTTT
CASSSQVSTEAFF
>TRBJ2-5|TRBD2|-|TRBV4-2
TGTGCCAGCAGCCAAGGGCTAGCGGGGGGGCAAGAGACCCAGTACTTC
CASSQGLAGGQETQYF
>TRBJ2-7|-|few|TRBV6-5
TGTGCCAGCAGTTCTTGGGACTCCTCCAGGAGACACGAGCAGTACTTC
CASSSWDSSRRHEQYF
>TRBJ2-6|TRBD1|-|TRBV12-3/TRBV12-4
TGTGCCAGCAGTTGGACAGGGCACTCTGGGGCCAACGTCCTGACTTTC
CASSWTGHSGANVLTF
>TRBJ2-7|TRBD2|-|TRBV6-2/TRBV6-3
TGTGCCAGCGCGTCGACTAGCGGGACCCCCTACGAGCAGTACTTC
CASASTSGTPYEQYF
>TRBJ2-6|-|once|TRBV6-5
TGTGCCAGCAGTTACTCTGGGGCCAACGTCCTGACTTTC
CASSYSGANVLTF
>TRBJ2-3|-|-|TRBV11-3
TGTGCCAGCAGCTTAGGGCTAGTGGGTGATACGCAGTATTTT
CASSLGLVGDTQYF
>TRBJ1-1|-|-|TRBV7-3
TGTGCCAGCAGCTTAATGGGTGACACTGAAGCTTTCTTT
CASSLMGDTEAFF
>TRBJ1-6|-|-|TRBV4-2
TGTGCCAGCAGCCAAGTCGGGACAAGGGATTCACCCCTCCACTTT
CASSQVGTRDSPLHF
>TRBJ2-2|TRBD1|-|TRBV6-1
TGTGCCAGCAGTCGACAGGACAGGGGGCGTACCGGGGAGCTGTTTTTT
CASSRQDRGRTGELFF
>TRBJ2-7|TRBD1|-|TRBV7-2
TGTGCCAGCAGCTTAACAGGGGGCCGGTACGAGCAGTACTTC
CASSLTGGRYEQYF
>TRBJ2-2|-|-|TRBV7-2
TGTGCCACTATTCCTGGCGTGAACACCGGGGAGCTGTTTTTT
CATIPGVNTGELFF
>TRBJ2-7|-|few|TRBV7-2
TGTGCCAGCAGCTTAGGGCTAGTCGAGCAGTACTTC
CASSLGLVEQYF
>TRBJ1-1|-|-|TRBV19
TGTGCCAGTAGTATAAGACCGGGCACTGAAGCTTTCTTT
CASSIRPGTEAFF
>TRBJ2-1|-|few|TRBV24-1
TGTGCCACCATTAGCAGGGACAATGAGCAGTTCTTC
CATISRDNEQFF
>TRBJ1-1|-|-|TRBV19
TGTGCCAGTAGTATAGAAGGGAAGGGGTTGACTGAAGCTTTCTTT
CASSIEGKGLTEAFF
>TRBJ1-6|-|few|TRBV20-1
TGCAGTGCTACGCCCCTAGGGAATTCACCCCTCCACTTT
CSATPLGNSPLHF
>TRBJ2-3|-|-|TRBV7-2
TGTGCCAGCAGCTTAGAGGGAACCTCGGATACGCAGTATTTT
CASSLEGTSDTQYF
>TRBJ1-2|-|few|TRBV6-1
TGTGCCAGCAGTCCCCCCGGGAGGGAATATGGCTACACCTTC
CASSPPGREYGYTF
>TRBJ1-6|-|-|TRBV18
TGTGCCAGCTCACCACGAGAGGGTAATAATTCACCCCTCCACTTT
CASSPREGNNSPLHF
>TRBJ1-2|TRBD1|-|TRBV20-1
TGCAGTGCGGTCCTGCGGGACAGGGCTGTTGGCTACACCTTC
CSAVLRDRAVGYTF
>TRBJ1-5|-|-|TRBV2
TGTGCCAGCAGTGAAGTGGCCAGGTCAATAGGCCAGCCCCAGCATTTT
CASSEVARSIGQPQHF
>TRBJ2-5|-|-|TRBV7-2
TGTGCCAGCAGCTTTATGCCGGGCAAGGAGACCCAGTACTTC
CASSFMPGKETQYF